This paragraph covers one TCR beta chain sequence. Its matching antigen is unknown. The data derive from a study of blood T cells in healthy people across ages. Trimming pared 3 bases from V and 9 bases from J, leaving 15 bases between. Per germline, CDR1 MDHEN and CDR2 SYDVKM. This CDR3 has 14 amino acids. Study results and limitations: Considered underestimates were the diversity estimates obtained from one million T cells.

Primed by a sample-barcoded 5' primer and a J-beta primer mix, a second PCR proceeded for about 6 to 11 cycles. TCRdb re-called the 5' RACE reads through MiXCR, storing one row per CDR3 protein. Of about 640,000 distinct CDR3 sequences in the sample, under 65% were seen once. Sequencing used blood. This receptor was taken from a man between 60 and 75 years old in good health. The rearrangement joins TRBV28 to TRBJ2-1; D assignment may be TRBD1 or TRBD2 (5 bases each). The CDR3 nucleotides are TGTGCCAGCAGTTTCCCCCAGGGAGTCAGTGAGCAGTTCTTC. Its translation: CASSFPQGVSEQFF. The complete variable domain, with remaining parts taken from reference TRBV28 and TRBJ2-1, reads DVKVTQSSRYLVKRTGEKVFLECVQDMDHENMFWYRQDPGLGLRLIYFSYDVKMKEKGDIPEGYSVSREKKERFSLILESASTNQTSMYLCASSFPQGVSEQFFGPGTRLTVL.